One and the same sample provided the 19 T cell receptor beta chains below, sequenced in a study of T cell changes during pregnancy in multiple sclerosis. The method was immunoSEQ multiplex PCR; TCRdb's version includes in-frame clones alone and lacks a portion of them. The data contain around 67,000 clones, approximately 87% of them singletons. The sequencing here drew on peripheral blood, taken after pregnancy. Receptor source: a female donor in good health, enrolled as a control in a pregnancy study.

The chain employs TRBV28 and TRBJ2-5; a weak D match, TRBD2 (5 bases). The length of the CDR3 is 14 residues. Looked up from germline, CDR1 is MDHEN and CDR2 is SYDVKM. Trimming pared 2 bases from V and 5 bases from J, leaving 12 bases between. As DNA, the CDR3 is TGTGCCAGCAGTTTAGGCGGCTCGGGGGAGACCCAGTACTTC. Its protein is CASSLGGSGETQYF. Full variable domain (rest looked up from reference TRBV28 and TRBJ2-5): DVKVTQSSRYLVKRTGEKVFLECVQDMDHENMFWYRQDPGLGLRLIYFSYDVKMKEKGDIPEGYSVSREKKERFSLILESASTNQTSMYLCASSLGGSGETQYFGPGTRLLVL.

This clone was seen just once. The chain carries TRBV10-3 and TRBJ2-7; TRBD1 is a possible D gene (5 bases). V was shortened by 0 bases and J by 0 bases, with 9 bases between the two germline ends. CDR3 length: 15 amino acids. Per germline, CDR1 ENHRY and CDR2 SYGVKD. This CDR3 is CAISESGQYSYEQYF. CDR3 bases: TGTGCCATCAGTGAGTCGGGGCAGTACTCCTACGAGCAGTACTTC.

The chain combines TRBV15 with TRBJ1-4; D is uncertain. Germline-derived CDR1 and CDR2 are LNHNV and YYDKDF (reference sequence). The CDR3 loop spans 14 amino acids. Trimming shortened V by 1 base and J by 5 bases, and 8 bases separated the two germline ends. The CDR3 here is CATSRAVTNEKLFF. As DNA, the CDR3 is TGTGCCACCAGCAGAGCGGTAACCAATGAAAAACTGTTTTTT.

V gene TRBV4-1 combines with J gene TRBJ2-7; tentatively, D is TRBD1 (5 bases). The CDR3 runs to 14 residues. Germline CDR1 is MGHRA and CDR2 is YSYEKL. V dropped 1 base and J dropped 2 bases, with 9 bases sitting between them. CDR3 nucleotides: TGCGCCAGCAGCCAAGGGACATCCACCTACGAGCAGTACTTC. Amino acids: CASSQGTSTYEQYF.

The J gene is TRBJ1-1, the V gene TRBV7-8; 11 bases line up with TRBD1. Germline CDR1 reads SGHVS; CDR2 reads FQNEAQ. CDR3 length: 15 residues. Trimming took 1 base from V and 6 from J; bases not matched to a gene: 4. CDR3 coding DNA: TGTGCCAGCAGCTTAGGGGGACAGGGGGGGCCTGAAGCTTTCTTT. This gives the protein CASSLGGQGGPEAFF.

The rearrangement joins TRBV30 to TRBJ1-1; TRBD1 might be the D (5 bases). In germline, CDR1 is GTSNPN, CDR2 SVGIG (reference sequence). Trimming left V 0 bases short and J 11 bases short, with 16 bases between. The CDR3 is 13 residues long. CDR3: CAWSVKAGLGAFF. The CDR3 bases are TGTGCCTGGAGTGTAAAGGCAGGGCTAGGGGCTTTCTTT. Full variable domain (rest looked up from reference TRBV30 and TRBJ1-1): SQTIHQWPATLVQPVGSPLSLECTVEGTSNPNLYWYRQAAGRGLQLLFYSVGIGQISSEVPQNLSASRPQDRQFILSSKKLLLSDSGFYLCAWSVKAGLGAFFGQGTRLTVV.

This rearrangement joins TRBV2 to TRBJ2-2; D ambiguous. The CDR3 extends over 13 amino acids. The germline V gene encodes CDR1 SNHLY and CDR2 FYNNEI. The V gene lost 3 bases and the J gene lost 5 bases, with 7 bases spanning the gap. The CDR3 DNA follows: TGTGCCAGCAGTGAGTGGCAGACCGGGGAGCTGTTTTTT. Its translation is CASSEWQTGELFF. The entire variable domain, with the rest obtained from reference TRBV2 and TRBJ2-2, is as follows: EPEVTQTPSHQVTQMGQEVILRCVPISNHLYFYWYRQILGQKVEFLVSFYNNEISEKSEIFDDQFSVERPDGSNFTLKIRSTKLEDSAMYFCASSEWQTGELFFGEGSRLTVL.

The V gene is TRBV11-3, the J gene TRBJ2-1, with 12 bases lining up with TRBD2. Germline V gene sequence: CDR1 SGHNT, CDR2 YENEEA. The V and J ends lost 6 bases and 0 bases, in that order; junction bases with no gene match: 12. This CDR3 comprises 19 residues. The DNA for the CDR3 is TGTGCCAGCAGACGTGGAGCTCTAGCGGGGGGGAGCTCCTACAATGAGCAGTTCTTC. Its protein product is CASRRGALAGGSSYNEQFF. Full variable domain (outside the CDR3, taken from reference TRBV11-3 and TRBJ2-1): EAGVVQSPRYKIIEKKQPVAFWCNPISGHNTLYWYLQNLGQGPELLIRYENEEAVDDSQLPKDRFSAERLKGVDSTLKIQPAELGDSAVYLCASRRGALAGGSSYNEQFFGPGTRLTVL.

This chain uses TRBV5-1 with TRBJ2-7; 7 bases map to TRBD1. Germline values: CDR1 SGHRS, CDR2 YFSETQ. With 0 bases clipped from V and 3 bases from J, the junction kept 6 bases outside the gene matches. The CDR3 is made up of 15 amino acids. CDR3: CASSLAAGGIYEQYF. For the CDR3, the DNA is TGCGCCAGCAGCTTGGCGGCAGGGGGTATCTACGAGCAGTACTTC. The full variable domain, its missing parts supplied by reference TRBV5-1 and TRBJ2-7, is KAGVTQTPRYLIKTRGQQVTLSCSPISGHRSVSWYQQTPGQGLQFLFEYFSETQRNKGNFPGRFSGRQFSNSRSEMNVSTLELGDSALYLCASSLAAGGIYEQYFGPGTRLTVT.

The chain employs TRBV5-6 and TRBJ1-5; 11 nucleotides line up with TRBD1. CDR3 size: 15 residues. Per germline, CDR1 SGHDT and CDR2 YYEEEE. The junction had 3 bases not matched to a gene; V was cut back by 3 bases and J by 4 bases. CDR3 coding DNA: TGTGCCAGCAGCTCGCGGGACAGGGGGAATCAGCCCCAGCATTTT. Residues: CASSSRDRGNQPQHF.

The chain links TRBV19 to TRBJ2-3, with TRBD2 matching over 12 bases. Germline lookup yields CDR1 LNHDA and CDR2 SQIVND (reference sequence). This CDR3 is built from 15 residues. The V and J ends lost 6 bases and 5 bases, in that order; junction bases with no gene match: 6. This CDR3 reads CASSETSGSIDTQYF. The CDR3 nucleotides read TGTGCCAGTAGCGAGACTAGCGGGAGTATAGATACGCAGTATTTT.

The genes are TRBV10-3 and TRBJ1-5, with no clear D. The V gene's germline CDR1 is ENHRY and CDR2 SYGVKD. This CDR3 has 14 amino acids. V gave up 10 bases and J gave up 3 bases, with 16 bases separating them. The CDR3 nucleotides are TGTGCCACGTCAGGAGGAGCCACCAATCAGCCCCAGCATTTT. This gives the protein CATSGGATNQPQHF.

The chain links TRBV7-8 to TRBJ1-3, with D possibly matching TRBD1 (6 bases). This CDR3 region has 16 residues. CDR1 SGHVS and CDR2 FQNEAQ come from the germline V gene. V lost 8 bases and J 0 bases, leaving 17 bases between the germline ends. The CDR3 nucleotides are TGTGCCAGCGGTTCCAGGGGCCGAAACTCTGGAAACACCATATATTTT. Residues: CASGSRGRNSGNTIYF.

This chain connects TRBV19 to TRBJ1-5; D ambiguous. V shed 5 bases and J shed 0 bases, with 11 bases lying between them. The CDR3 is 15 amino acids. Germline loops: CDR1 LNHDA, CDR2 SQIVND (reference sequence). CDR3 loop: CASSFSAVSNQPQHF. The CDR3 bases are TGTGCCAGTAGTTTCAGTGCCGTTAGCAATCAGCCCCAGCATTTT.

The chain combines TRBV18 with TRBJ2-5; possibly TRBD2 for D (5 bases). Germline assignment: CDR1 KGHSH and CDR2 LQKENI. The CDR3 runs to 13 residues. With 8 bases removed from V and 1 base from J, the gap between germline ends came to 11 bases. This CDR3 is CASRPGSQETQYF. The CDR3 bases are TGTGCCAGCCGTCCGGGATCCCAAGAGACCCAGTACTTC.

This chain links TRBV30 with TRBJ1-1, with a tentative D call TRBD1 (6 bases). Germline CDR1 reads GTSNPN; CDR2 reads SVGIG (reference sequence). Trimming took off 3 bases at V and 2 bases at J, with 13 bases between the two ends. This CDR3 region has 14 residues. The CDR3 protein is CAWRPQGRNTEAFF. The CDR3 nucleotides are TGTGCCTGGAGGCCACAGGGACGAAACACTGAAGCTTTCTTT.

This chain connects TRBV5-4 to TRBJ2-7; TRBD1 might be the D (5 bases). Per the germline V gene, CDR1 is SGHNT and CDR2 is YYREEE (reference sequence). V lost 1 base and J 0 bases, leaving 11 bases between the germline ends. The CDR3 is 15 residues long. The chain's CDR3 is CASSLLLGHSYEQYF. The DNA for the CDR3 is TGTGCCAGCAGCTTGTTGTTAGGACACTCCTACGAGCAGTACTTC.

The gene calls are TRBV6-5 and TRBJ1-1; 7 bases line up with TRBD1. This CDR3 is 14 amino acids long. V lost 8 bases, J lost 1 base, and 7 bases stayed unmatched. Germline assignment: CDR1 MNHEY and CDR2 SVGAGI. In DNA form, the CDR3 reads TGTGCCAGCGCTGGGCACAGGGGGAACACTGAAGCTTTCTTT. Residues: CASAGHRGNTEAFF.

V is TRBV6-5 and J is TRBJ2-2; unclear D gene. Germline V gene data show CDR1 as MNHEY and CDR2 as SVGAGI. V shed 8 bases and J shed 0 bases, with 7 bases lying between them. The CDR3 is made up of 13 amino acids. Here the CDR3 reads CASLGANTGELFF. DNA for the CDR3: TGTGCCAGCTTAGGAGCGAACACCGGGGAGCTGTTTTTT.